The 3 T cell receptor beta chains in this list originate from one sample, sequenced in a study of T cell responses to AZD1222 COVID-19 vaccine. Clones were sequenced by immunoSEQ multiplex PCR, and TCRdb holds only the in-frame ones, with some missing. Of approximately 210,000 clones listed, 80% to 95% are singletons. The sample consisted of peripheral blood, taken 28 days after the second AZD1222 dose. These receptors all come from an adult who received the AZD1222 COVID-19 vaccine.

The chain links TRBV27 to TRBJ2-3; 8 nucleotides align to TRBD2. CDR1 MNHEY and CDR2 SMNVEV come from the germline V gene (reference sequence). The CDR3 has 17 amino acids. V was clipped by 2 bases and J by 2 bases; unmatched bases: 9. Here the CDR3 DNA reads TGTGCCAGCAGTTTACTCGCGGATAGCGGGAACACAGATACGCAGTATTTT. Protein sequence: CASSLLADSGNTDTQYF.

The gene calls are TRBV6-1 and TRBJ2-1; 7 bases are a match to TRBD1. The junction had 11 bases not matched to a gene; V was cut back by 0 bases and J by 6 bases. There are 17 residues in the CDR3. Per the germline V gene, CDR1 is MNHNS and CDR2 is SASEGT. DNA of the CDR3: TGTGCCAGCAGTGAAGCCTCACAGGGGTTTCGTAGCAATGAGCAGTTCTTC. It is translated as CASSEASQGFRSNEQFF.

The chain employs TRBV30 and TRBJ1-2, with unresolved D. Trimming left V 1 base short and J 7 bases short, with 16 bases between. This CDR3 has 14 residues. Germline loops: CDR1 GTSNPN, CDR2 SVGIG (reference sequence). CDR3 sequence (DNA): TGTGCCTGGAGTGGGCCAGGCGGTAGGGCTGGCTACACCTTC. Translating it yields CAWSGPGGRAGYTF.